The present T cell receptor (beta chain) was sequenced within a study of CD4 T cell repertoires in COVID-19. Study details: Other coronavirus spike proteins restimulated relabeled CFSE-low cells expanded with IL-2 for approximately 9 days. Findings and caveats of the study: In SARS-CoV and/or HKU1 spike cultures, between roughly 7 and 27% of SARS-CoV-2 clonotypes reappeared.

The CDR3 covers 17 residues. The germline gives CDR1 MNHEY, CDR2 SMNVEV (reference sequence). V dropped 3 bases and J dropped 4 bases, with 21 bases sitting between them. Sequenced by immunoSEQ multiplex PCR; TCRdb stores in-frame clones only, minus some. The sample carries tens of thousands of clones, about four fifths recorded once. Donors had recovered from mild-to-severe COVID-19. These memory T cells were uncultured and sequenced directly after ex vivo isolation. This clone was seen only once. Its antigen is currently unknown. The genes are TRBV27 and TRBJ1-2; D may be TRBD1 (6 bases). The source material was CD4+ T cells from peripheral blood, sampled after recovery from COVID-19. The clonotype originates from a human donor who had COVID-19. Here the CDR3 reads CASSFLFSQRGAYGYTF. DNA for the CDR3: TGTGCCAGCAGTTTCCTATTTTCCCAGCGGGGGGCCTATGGCTACACCTTC.